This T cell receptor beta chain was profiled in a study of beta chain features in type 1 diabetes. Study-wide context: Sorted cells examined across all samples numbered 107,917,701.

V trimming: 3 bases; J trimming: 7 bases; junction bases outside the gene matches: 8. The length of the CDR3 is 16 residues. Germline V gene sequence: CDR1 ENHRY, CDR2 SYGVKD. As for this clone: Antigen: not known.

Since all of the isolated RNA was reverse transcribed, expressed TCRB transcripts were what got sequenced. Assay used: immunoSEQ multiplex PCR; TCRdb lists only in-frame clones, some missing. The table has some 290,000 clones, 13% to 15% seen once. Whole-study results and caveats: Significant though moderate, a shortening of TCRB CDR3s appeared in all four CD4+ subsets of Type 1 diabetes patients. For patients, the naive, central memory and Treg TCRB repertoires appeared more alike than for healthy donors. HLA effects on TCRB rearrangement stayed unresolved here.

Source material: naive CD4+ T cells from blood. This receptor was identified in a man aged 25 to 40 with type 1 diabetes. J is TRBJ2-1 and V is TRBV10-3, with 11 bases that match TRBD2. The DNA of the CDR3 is TGTGCCATCAGTGAACCGGCTAGCGGGAGGTCGAATGAGCAGTTCTTC. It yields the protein CAISEPASGRSNEQFF.